This T cell receptor (beta chain) comes out of a study of response to subunit inactivated influenza vaccine. Findings and limits, study-wide: New T cells are recruited in small numbers by each seasonal influenza vaccination, according to the authors' suggestion.

The CDR3 loop spans 17 amino acids. Germline V gene lookup returns CDR1 SGHTA and CDR2 FQGNSA. V shed 1 base and J shed 0 bases, with 15 bases lying between them. Details on this clonotype: The antigen remains undetermined.

One entry per CDR3 protein results from TCRdb running MiXCR on the RT-PCR reads. The repertoire has under 850,000 distinct CDR3 sequences, less than 20% of them found once; the top ten carry roughly 11%. The chain carries TRBV7-2 and TRBJ1-1; tentative D call: TRBD1 (6 bases). The TCR comes from a man aged 50 to 59 who received an inactivated influenza vaccine. Sequences were derived from PBMCs from blood, sampled more than 4 days after vaccination. CDR3 protein: CASSLVETGDMNTEAFF. As DNA, the CDR3 is TGTGCCAGCAGCTTAGTTGAGACAGGTGATATGAACACTGAAGCTTTCTTT.